These T cell receptor beta chains were read from a single sample in a study of blood T cell repertoires in COVID-19. Profiled with immunoSEQ multiplex PCR; TCRdb holds only in-frame clones, not every one. Found here are over 70,000 clones, about 85% of them singletons; the top ten hold 9.5% to 12%. Specimen: peripheral blood. Source of these receptors: a man in his sixties with COVID-19, enrolled during active disease. CDR3s include the opening cysteine and the closing phenylalanine or tryptophan. D genes are given only for firm matches. Only part of the rows carry a size: once, few, many, or a class if the clone is expanded.

size	J	D	V	CDR3	DNA
once	TRBJ1-2	TRBD1	TRBV6-6	CASSKVGTGVSYGYTF	TGTGCCAGCTCAAAGGTCGGGACAGGGGTTTCCTATGGCTACACCTTC
-	TRBJ1-1	TRBD1	TRBV28	CASSPTGEVYTEAFF	TGTGCCAGCAGCCCCACAGGGGAGGTTTACACTGAAGCTTTCTTT
-	TRBJ1-1	-	TRBV28	CASSLVHVNTEAFF	TGTGCCAGCAGTTTAGTTCATGTGAACACTGAAGCTTTCTTT
-	TRBJ1-5	-	TRBV5-6	CASSARSNQPQHF	TGTGCCAGCAGCGCCAGAAGCAATCAGCCCCAGCATTTT
once	TRBJ2-5	TRBD2	TRBV9	CASSPGTSRETQYF	TGTGCCAGCAGCCCCGGGACTAGCAGAGAGACCCAGTACTTC
-	TRBJ1-3	-	TRBV4-2	CASSLRQATGNTIYF	TGTGCCAGCAGCCTCCGACAGGCGACGGGAAACACCATATATTTT
-	TRBJ1-4	TRBD1	TRBV6-5	CASRRQGWIEKLFF	TGTGCCAGCAGGCGACAGGGGTGGATTGAAAAACTGTTTTTT
-	TRBJ1-6	-	TRBV7-2	CASSWRSSSFLHF	TGTGCCAGCAGCTGGCGGTCCTCTTCCTTCCTCCACTTT
-	TRBJ1-5	TRBD1	TRBV28	CASSPGQEFQPQHF	TGTGCCAGCAGTCCCGGACAGGAGTTTCAGCCCCAGCATTTT
-	TRBJ2-3	TRBD1	TRBV10-1	CASRRDRDTDTQYF	TGCGCCAGCAGACGGGACAGAGACACAGATACGCAGTATTTT
-	TRBJ2-3	TRBD2	TRBV24-1	CATSDRGGGTDTQYF	TGTGCCACCAGTGATAGAGGCGGGGGAACAGATACGCAGTATTTT
-	TRBJ2-1	-	TRBV4-1	CASSQVVVASYNEQFF	TGCGCCAGCAGCCAAGTGGTAGTAGCTTCCTACAATGAGCAGTTCTTC
-	TRBJ2-7	TRBD2	TRBV5-1	CASIPEGGPRRLAGASSYEQYF	TGCGCCAGCATCCCGGAGGGGGGGCCCCGGAGGCTAGCGGGAGCCTCCTCCTACGAGCAGTACTTC
once	TRBJ2-3	-	TRBV5-1	CASSLASTSRSTDTQYF	TGCGCCAGCAGCTTGGCTAGTACTAGTCGTAGCACAGATACGCAGTATTTT
once	TRBJ1-5	-	TRBV29-1	CSVAGPEGNQPQHF	TGCAGCGTTGCAGGGCCAGAGGGCAATCAGCCCCAGCATTTT
-	TRBJ1-1	TRBD1	TRBV14	CASSQGQASEAFF	TGTGCCAGCTCCCAGGGACAGGCTTCTGAAGCTTTCTTT
-	TRBJ2-1	TRBD2	TRBV18	CASSPPSGAGYNEQFF	TGTGCCAGCTCACCACCTAGCGGGGCCGGTTACAATGAGCAGTTCTTC
-	TRBJ1-2	-	TRBV10-3	CAISAEGANYGYTF	TGTGCCATCAGTGCCGAGGGAGCTAACTATGGCTACACCTTC
-	TRBJ1-1	TRBD1	TRBV5-4	CASSSRAGGQGASTEAFF	TGTGCCAGCAGCTCCAGAGCCGGGGGACAGGGGGCATCCACTGAAGCTTTCTTT
-	TRBJ2-3	TRBD2	TRBV19	CATLGTSGSKVSTDTQYF	TGTGCCACCCTCGGGACTAGCGGGAGCAAAGTAAGCACAGATACGCAGTATTTT
-	TRBJ2-1	-	TRBV7-9	CASSWARNEQFF	TGTGCCAGCAGCTGGGCCCGCAATGAGCAGTTCTTC
-	TRBJ2-7	-	TRBV4-1	CASSQGPGTRVSYEQYF	TGCGCCAGCAGCCAAGGACCCGGGACAAGAGTATCCTACGAGCAGTACTTC
-	TRBJ1-5	TRBD1	TRBV29-1	CSAGTVGQPQHF	TGCAGCGCAGGGACAGTCGGTCAGCCCCAGCATTTT
-	TRBJ2-3	TRBD2	TRBV7-3	CASSAGGPRTDTQYF	TGTGCCAGCAGCGCGGGAGGGCCTCGTACAGATACGCAGTATTTT
-	TRBJ2-1	TRBD2	TRBV15	CATSPRILAGGQYNEQFF	TGTGCCACCAGCCCAAGAATACTAGCGGGAGGGCAGTACAATGAGCAGTTCTTC
-	TRBJ2-2	TRBD1	TRBV28	CASRLGQGNTGELFF	TGTGCCAGCAGGTTGGGACAGGGGAACACCGGGGAGCTGTTTTTT
-	TRBJ2-5	TRBD1	TRBV5-1	CASSPGQGGETQYF	TGCGCCAGCAGCCCCGGACAGGGTGGCGAGACCCAGTACTTC
once	TRBJ1-2	-	TRBV21-1	CASSRRTGGPANYGYTF	TGTGCCAGCAGCAGAAGGACAGGGGGCCCCGCTAACTATGGCTACACCTTC